This TCR beta chain stems from a study of human versus mouse CDR3 diversity and MHC coevolution. Study conclusions and caveats: Mice had fewer CDR3 deletions and insertions than humans on average. Among all groups, most of the three human donors showed least clonal inequality.

Only in-frame clones appear in the TCRdb table, and some are missing; sequencing was by immunoSEQ multiplex PCR. Among tens of thousands of clones listed, 93% were seen once. V lost 5 bases and J 5 bases, leaving 9 bases between the germline ends. The CDR3 extends over 12 amino acids. Germline V gene sequence: CDR1 SGHNT, CDR2 YENEEA. With regard to this clone: The antigen is undetermined.

The sequencing sample was made of naive CD4+ T cells from blood. Subset here: CD45RO-negative CD62L-positive naive CD4 T cells. This sequence originates from a person aged 25-75 years in good health. The chain joins TRBV11-3 to TRBJ1-1; D may be TRBD1 (5 bases). CDR3 sequence (DNA): TGTGCCAGCAGCGAAGGGGTGACTGAAGCTTTCTTT. This sequence encodes CASSEGVTEAFF. Using reference TRBV11-3 and TRBJ1-1 for the parts outside the CDR3, the full variable domain is EAGVVQSPRYKIIEKKQPVAFWCNPISGHNTLYWYLQNLGQGPELLIRYENEEAVDDSQLPKDRFSAERLKGVDSTLKIQPAELGDSAVYLCASSEGVTEAFFGQGTRLTVV.